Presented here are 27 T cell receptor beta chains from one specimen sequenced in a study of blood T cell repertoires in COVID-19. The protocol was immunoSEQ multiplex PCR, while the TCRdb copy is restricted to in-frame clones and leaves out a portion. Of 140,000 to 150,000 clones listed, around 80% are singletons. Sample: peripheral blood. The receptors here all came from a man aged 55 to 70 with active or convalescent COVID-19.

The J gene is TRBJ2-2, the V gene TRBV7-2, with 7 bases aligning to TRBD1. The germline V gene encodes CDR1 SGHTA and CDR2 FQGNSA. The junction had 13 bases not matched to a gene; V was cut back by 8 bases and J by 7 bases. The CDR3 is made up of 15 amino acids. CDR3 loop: CASRRGGAGNGELFF. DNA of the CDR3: TGTGCCAGCCGTCGAGGGGGCGCCGGAAACGGGGAGCTGTTTTTT.

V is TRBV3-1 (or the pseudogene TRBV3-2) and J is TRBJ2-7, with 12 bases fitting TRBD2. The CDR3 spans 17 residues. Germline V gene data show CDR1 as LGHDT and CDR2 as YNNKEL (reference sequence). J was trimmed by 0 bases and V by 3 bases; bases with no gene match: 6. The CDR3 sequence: CASSQSSSGRASYEQYF. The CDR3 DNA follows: TGTGCCAGCAGCCAGTCTTCTAGCGGGAGGGCCTCCTACGAGCAGTACTTC.

CDR3 amino acids: CASSWGLNEQFF. In DNA, the CDR3 is TGCGCCAGCAGCTGGGGACTCAATGAGCAGTTCTTC. The V gene is TRBV5-1, the J gene TRBJ2-1; tentative D call: TRBD2 (6 bases). Per germline, CDR1 SGHRS and CDR2 YFSETQ. Trimming stripped 3 bases from V and 6 bases from J, with 7 bases between. The CDR3 has 12 amino acids.

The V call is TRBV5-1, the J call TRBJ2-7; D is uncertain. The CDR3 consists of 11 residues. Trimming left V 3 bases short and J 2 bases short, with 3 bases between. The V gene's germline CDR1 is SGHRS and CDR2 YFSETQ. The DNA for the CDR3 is TGCGCCAGCAGCTCGGCCTACGAGCAGTACTTC. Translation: CASSSAYEQYF.

This chain's CDR3 is CASSLVGGAYEQYF. CDR3 DNA sequence: TGTGCCAGCAGCCTGGTCGGGGGGGCCTACGAGCAGTACTTC. The V call is TRBV7-2, the J call TRBJ2-7; 8 bases agree with TRBD2. The CDR3 loop spans 14 amino acids. Germline lookup yields CDR1 SGHTA and CDR2 FQGNSA. With V trimmed by 5 bases and J by 2 bases, 5 bases remained unmatched.

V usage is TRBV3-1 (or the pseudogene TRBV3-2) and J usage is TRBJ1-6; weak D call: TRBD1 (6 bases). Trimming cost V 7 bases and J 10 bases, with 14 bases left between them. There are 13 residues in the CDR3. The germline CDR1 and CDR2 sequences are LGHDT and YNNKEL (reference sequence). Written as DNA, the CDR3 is TGTGCCAGCAATCCAAACAGGGACTCACCCCTCCACTTT. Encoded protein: CASNPNRDSPLHF.

CDR3 DNA: TGTGCCAGCAGTGGATGGACAGGGAGCAACTACAATGAGCAGTTCTTC. Its protein product is CASSGWTGSNYNEQFF. The genes are TRBV27 and TRBJ2-1, with 8 bases fitting TRBD1. This CDR3 spans 16 amino acids. V was pared by 5 bases and J by 3 bases, with 9 bases of the junction left unmatched. Per the germline V gene, CDR1 is MNHEY and CDR2 is SMNVEV (reference sequence).

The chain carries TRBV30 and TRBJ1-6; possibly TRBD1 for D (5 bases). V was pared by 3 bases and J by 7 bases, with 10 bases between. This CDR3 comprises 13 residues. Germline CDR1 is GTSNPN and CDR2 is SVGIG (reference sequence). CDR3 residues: CAWRPGSNSPLHF. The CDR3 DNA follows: TGTGCCTGGAGGCCAGGGTCCAATTCACCCCTCCACTTT.

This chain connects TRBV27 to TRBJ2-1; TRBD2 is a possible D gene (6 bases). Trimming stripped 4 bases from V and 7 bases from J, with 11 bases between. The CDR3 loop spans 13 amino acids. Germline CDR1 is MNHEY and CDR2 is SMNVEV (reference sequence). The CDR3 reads CASSSGSQNEQFF. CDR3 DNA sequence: TGTGCCAGCAGTTCCGGGAGTCAGAATGAGCAGTTCTTC.

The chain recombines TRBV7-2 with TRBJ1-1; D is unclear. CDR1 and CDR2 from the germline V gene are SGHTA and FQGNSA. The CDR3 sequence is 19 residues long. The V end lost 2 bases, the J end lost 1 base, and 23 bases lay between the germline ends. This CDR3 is CASSLKGWRQDLTNTEAFF. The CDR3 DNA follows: TGTGCCAGCAGCTTAAAAGGGTGGAGGCAGGACTTGACGAACACTGAAGCTTTCTTT.

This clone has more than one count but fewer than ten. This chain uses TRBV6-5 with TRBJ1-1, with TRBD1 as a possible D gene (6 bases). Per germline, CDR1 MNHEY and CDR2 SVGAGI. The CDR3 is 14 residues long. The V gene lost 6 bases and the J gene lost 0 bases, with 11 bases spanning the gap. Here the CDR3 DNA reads TGTGCCAGCAGGCTACAGGGTATGAACACTGAAGCTTTCTTT. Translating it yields CASRLQGMNTEAFF.

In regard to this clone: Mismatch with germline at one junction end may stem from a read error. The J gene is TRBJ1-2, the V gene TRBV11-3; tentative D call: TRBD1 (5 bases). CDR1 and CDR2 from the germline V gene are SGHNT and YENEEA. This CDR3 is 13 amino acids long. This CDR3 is CARSLPVGGGYTF. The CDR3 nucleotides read TGTGCCAGGAGCTTGCCCGTCGGGGGTGGCTACACCTTC.

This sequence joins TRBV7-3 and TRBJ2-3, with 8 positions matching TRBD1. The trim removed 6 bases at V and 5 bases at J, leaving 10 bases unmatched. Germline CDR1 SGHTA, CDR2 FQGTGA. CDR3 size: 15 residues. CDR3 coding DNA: TGTGCCAGCAGTTCCGGGACAGGCGGGGTAGATACGCAGTATTTT. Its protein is CASSSGTGGVDTQYF.

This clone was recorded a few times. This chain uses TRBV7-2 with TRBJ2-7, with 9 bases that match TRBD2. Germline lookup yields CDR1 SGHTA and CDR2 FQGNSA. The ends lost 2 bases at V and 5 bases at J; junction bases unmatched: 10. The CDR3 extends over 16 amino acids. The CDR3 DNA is TGTGCCAGCAGCTTATATGGCGGGAGGGCTGGAAACGAGCAGTACTTC. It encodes CASSLYGGRAGNEQYF.

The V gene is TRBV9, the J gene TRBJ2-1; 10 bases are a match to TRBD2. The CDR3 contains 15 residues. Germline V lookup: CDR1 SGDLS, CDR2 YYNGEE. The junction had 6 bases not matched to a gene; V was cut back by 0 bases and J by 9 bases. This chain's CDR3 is CASSVGLAGVGEQFF. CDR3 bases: TGTGCCAGCAGCGTAGGGCTAGCGGGAGTCGGTGAGCAGTTCTTC.

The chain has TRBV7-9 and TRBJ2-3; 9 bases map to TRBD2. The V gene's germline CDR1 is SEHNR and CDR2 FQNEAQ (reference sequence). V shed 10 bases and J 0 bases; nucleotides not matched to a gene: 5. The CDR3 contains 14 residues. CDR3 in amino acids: CATSGESSTDTQYF. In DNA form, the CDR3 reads TGTGCCACTAGCGGGGAGTCGAGCACAGATACGCAGTATTTT.

CDR3 DNA sequence: TGTGCCAGCAGCGGAGTGACAGGGCCAAATGAAAAACTGTTTTTT. Translated: CASSGVTGPNEKLFF. The chain recombines TRBV4-2 with TRBJ1-4; 7 bases match TRBD1. Germline CDR1 and CDR2: LGHNA and YNFKEQ. The junction had 8 bases not matched to a gene; V was cut back by 5 bases and J by 5 bases. The CDR3 is 15 amino acids.

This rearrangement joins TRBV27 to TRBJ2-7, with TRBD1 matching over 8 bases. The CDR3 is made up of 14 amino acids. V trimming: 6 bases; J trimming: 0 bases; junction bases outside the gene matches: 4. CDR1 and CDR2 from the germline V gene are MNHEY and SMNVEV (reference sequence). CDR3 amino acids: CASSLRGPSYEQYF. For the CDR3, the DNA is TGTGCCAGCAGCCTCAGGGGGCCCTCCTACGAGCAGTACTTC.

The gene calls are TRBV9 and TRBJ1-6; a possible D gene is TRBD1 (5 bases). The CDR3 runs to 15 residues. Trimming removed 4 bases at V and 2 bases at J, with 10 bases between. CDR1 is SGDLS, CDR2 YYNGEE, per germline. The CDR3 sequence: CASSPSGAYNSPLHF. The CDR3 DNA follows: TGTGCCAGCAGCCCCTCGGGGGCCTATAATTCACCCCTCCACTTT.

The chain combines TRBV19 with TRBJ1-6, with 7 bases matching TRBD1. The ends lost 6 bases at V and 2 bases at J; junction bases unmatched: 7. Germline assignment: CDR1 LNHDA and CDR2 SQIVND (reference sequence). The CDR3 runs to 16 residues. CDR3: CASRPTGTAYNSPLHF. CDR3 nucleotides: TGTGCCAGTAGACCGACCGGGACAGCCTATAATTCACCCCTCCACTTT.

CDR3 protein: CASKPGLAGTYEQYF. DNA of the CDR3: TGTGCCAGCAAACCGGGACTAGCGGGAACCTACGAGCAGTACTTC. This chain links TRBV27 with TRBJ2-7; 13 positions match TRBD2. J was trimmed by 2 bases and V by 7 bases; bases with no gene match: 5. Germline V gene sequence: CDR1 MNHEY, CDR2 SMNVEV (reference sequence). The CDR3 contains 15 residues.

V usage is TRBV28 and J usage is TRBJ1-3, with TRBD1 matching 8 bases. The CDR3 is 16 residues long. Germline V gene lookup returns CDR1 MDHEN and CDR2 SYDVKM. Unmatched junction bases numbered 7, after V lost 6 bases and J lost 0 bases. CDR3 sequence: CASSRDRGDSGNTIYF. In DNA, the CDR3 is TGTGCCAGCAGCAGAGACAGGGGCGACTCTGGAAACACCATATATTTT.

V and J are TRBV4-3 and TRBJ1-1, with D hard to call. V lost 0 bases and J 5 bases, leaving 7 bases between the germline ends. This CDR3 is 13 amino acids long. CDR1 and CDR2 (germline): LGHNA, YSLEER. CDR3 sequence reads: CASSQEYRTEAFF. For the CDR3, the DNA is TGCGCCAGCAGCCAAGAGTATCGGACTGAAGCTTTCTTT.

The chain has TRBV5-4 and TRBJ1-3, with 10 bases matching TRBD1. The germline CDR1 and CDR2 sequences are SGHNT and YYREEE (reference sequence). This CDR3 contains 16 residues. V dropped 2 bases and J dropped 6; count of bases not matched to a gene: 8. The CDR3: CASSLKGGQGPNTIYF. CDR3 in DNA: TGTGCCAGCAGCTTAAAGGGGGGACAGGGGCCAAACACCATATATTTT.

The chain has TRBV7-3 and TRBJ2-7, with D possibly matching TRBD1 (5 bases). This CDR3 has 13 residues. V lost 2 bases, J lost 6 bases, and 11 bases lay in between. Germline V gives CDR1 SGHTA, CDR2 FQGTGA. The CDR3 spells CASSLLVRGEQYF. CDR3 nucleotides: TGTGCCAGCAGCTTACTAGTTAGGGGCGAGCAGTACTTC.

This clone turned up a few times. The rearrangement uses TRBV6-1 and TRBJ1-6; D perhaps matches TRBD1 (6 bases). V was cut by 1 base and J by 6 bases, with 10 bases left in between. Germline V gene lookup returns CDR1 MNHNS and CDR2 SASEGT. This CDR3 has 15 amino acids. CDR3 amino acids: CASSEEGGRNSPLHF. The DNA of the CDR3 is TGTGCCAGCAGTGAAGAAGGGGGTCGTAATTCACCCCTCCACTTT.

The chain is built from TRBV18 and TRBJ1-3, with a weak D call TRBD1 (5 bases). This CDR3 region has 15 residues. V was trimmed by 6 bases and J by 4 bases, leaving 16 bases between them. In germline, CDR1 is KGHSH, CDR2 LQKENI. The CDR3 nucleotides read TGTGCCAGCTCGGACGGACACCGCAAGGGAAACACCATATATTTT. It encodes CASSDGHRKGNTIYF.